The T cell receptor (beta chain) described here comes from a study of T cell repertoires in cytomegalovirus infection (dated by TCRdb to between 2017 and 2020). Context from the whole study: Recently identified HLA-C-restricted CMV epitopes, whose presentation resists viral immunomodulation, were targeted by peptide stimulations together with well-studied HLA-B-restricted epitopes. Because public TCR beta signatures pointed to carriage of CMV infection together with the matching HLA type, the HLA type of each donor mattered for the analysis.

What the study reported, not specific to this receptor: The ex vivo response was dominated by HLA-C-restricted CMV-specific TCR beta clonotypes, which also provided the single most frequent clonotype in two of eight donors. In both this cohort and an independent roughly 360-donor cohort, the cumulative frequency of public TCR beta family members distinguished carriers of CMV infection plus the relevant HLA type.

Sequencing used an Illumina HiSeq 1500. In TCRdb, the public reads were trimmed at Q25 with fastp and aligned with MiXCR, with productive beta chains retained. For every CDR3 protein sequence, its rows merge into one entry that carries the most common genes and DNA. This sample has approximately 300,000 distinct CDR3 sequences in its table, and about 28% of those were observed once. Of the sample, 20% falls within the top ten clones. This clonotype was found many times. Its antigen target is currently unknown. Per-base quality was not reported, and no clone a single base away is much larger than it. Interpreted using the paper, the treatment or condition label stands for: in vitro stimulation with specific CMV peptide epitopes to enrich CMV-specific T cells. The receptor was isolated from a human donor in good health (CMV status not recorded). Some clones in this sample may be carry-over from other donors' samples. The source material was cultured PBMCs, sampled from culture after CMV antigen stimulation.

The base sequence is TGTGCCAGCAGCGGCAACCGACAGGGCCGAGCTTTCTTT. Protein translation: CASSGNRQGRAFF. The sequence links TRBV7-2 to TRBJ1-1; 7 bases in the junction line up with TRBD1. Trimming leaves V shorter by 5 bases and J shorter by 10 bases, with the junction holding 10 bases beyond the gene matches. From a lookup of the germline V gene, CDR1 and CDR2 are SGHTA and FQGNSA. The CDR3, from cysteine to phenylalanine, totals 13 residues. Left in the record is the CDR3 DNA by itself, 39 bases read in frame from the first base. The entire variable domain, with the stretches around the CDR3 drawn from the reference TRBV7-2 and TRBJ1-1 proteins, is GAGVSQSPSNKVTEKGKDVELRCDPISGHTALYWYRQSLGQGLEFLIYFQGNSAPDKSGLPSDRFSAERTGGSVSTLTIQRTQQEDSAVYLCASSGNRQGRAFFGQGTRLTVV.